This TCR beta chain emerged from a study of blood T cell repertoires in COVID-19. In Seattle, patients joined the study during active infection and were tracked longitudinally. Germline CDR1 MRHNA, CDR2 SNTAGT. The V gene lost 11 bases and the J gene lost 0 bases, with 13 bases spanning the gap. This CDR3 has 14 amino acids. Study processing details: Cell counts per sample came from amplifying reference gene primers. Using immunoSEQ multiplex PCR, the repertoire was profiled, and TCRdb retains in-frame clones only, with some absent. V, J and clone size are taken as reported in that table, and D and trimming were inferred from the DNA itself. The sample shows 75,000 to 90,000 clones, just under 80% of them seen only once.

The rearrangement links TRBV6-4 to TRBJ2-2; weak D call: TRBD2 (5 bases). The TCR sequence derives from a man between 60 and 70 years old with COVID-19, enrolled during active disease. Sequences were obtained from peripheral blood. The CDR3 reads CASKVSANTGELFF. The CDR3 region has the DNA TGTGCCTCCAAGGTTAGCGCGAACACCGGGGAGCTGTTTTTT.